Each of the 29 T cell receptor beta chains below was sequenced from the same sample in a study of memory CD4+ T cells and cytomegalovirus serostatus (dated by TCRdb to between 2018 and 2020). A FACSAria II was used to sort memory CD4+ T cells, defined as single viable CD3+CD4+CD8-CD45RO+ cells. Library preparation used the immunoSEQ multiplex PCR assay. TCRdb took this table from immuneACCESS and kept in-frame rearrangements with V and J called. Such tables lack part of the clones; where checked against another copy, unresolved V genes explain under half of the gap, and the rest is unexplained. The sample yields 70,000 or so clones; around four fifths were counted once. 2.5% to 3% of the sample is held by the ten biggest clonotypes. The sequenced sample consisted of memory CD4+ T cells from blood. The receptors were gathered from an adult in good health and CMV-seropositive.

The V and J genes are TRBV27 and TRBJ2-1; the match to TRBD1 covers 9 bases. From germline, CDR1 is MNHEY and CDR2 SMNVEV (reference sequence). The junction had 34 bases not matched to a gene; V was cut back by 2 bases and J by 8 bases. This CDR3 is 24 amino acids long. The CDR3 coding sequence is TGTGCCAGCAGTTTACTGACATGGGGGCCCCGAGCGGGACAGGGCTTAAGGTTTGGTGATGAGCAGTTCTTC. Its protein is CASSLLTWGPRAGQGLRFGDEQFF.

The chain links TRBV6-1 to TRBJ1-2; D gene unclear. Germline V gene data show CDR1 as MNHNS and CDR2 as SASEGT. The CDR3 extends over 13 amino acids. Trimming took 8 bases from V and 0 from J, leaving 10 bases between them. This CDR3 is CASGASSNYGYTF. CDR3 nucleotide sequence: TGTGCCAGCGGTGCAAGCTCTAACTATGGCTACACCTTC.

CDR3 sequence (DNA): TGTGCCAGCAGCTTGGCCGGGACAGCCCTTGGCGAGCAGTACTTC. It translates to CASSLAGTALGEQYF. V is TRBV5-6 and J is TRBJ2-7, with 7 bases matching TRBD1. Unmatched junction bases numbered 9, after V lost 0 bases and J lost 6 bases. Germline V gives CDR1 SGHDT, CDR2 YYEEEE. The CDR3 runs to 15 residues.

V and J are TRBV2 and TRBJ2-3, with D perhaps matching TRBD1 or TRBD2 (5 bases each). There are 14 residues in the CDR3. The germline CDR1 and CDR2 sequences are SNHLY and FYNNEI. Trimming took 7 bases from V and 5 from J, leaving 16 bases between them. CDR3 nucleotide sequence: TGTGCCAGCAATAACCGGGACCTTATAGATACGCAGTATTTT. This encodes CASNNRDLIDTQYF.

This clone showed up just once. The chain couples TRBV6-5 to TRBJ1-2, with 7 bases fitting TRBD1. Looked up from germline, CDR1 is MNHEY and CDR2 is SVGAGI. The CDR3 consists of 13 residues. V shed 7 bases, J shed 4 bases, and the junction held 6 bases outside the gene matches. DNA for the CDR3: TGTGCCAGCAAGGGGACAGAAGTCTATGGCTACACCTTC. Encoded protein: CASKGTEVYGYTF.

The V and J genes are TRBV7-9 and TRBJ1-1; the D is unclear. Per the germline V gene, CDR1 is SEHNR and CDR2 is FQNEAQ (reference sequence). The V end was cut by 3 bases, the J end by 7 bases, with 6 bases between. The CDR3 consists of 11 residues. CDR3 nucleotide sequence: TGTGCCAGCAGCTTTTATAATGAAGCTTTCTTT. It encodes CASSFYNEAFF.

The rearrangement links TRBV9 to TRBJ1-4; D gene uncertain. CDR1 is SGDLS, CDR2 YYNGEE, per germline. The V and J ends lost 1 base and 7 bases respectively, with 14 bases between them. The CDR3 sequence is 15 residues long. The CDR3 nucleotides read TGTGCCAGCAGCGTAAGTAGCGTGGCCGGTGAAAAACTGTTTTTT. Its translation: CASSVSSVAGEKLFF.

The chain is built from TRBV4-1 and TRBJ2-7; tentatively, D is TRBD2 (6 bases). Germline CDR1 and CDR2: MGHRA and YSYEKL. The CDR3 loop spans 14 amino acids. The V end was cut by 5 bases, the J end by 1 base, with 12 bases between. In DNA, the CDR3 is TGCGCCAGCAGCTTGGACCTAGCGTCCTACGAGCAGTACGTC. Residues: CASSLDLASYEQYV.

The chain carries TRBV29-1 and TRBJ2-2; D gene unclear. Germline V gene sequence: CDR1 SQVTM, CDR2 ANQGSEA. The CDR3 contains 14 residues. V shed 7 bases and J shed 2 bases, with 14 bases lying between them. The CDR3 region is CSATDYLNTGELFF. For the CDR3, the DNA is TGCAGCGCAACAGATTACCTAAACACCGGGGAGCTGTTTTTT.

The CDR3 spells CASSPKQGNTEAFF. For the CDR3, the DNA is TGTGCCAGCTCACCAAAACAGGGGAACACTGAAGCTTTCTTT. The chain carries TRBV18 and TRBJ1-1; D is possibly TRBD1 (6 bases). Trimming removed 2 bases from V and 1 base from J, with 8 bases in between. The CDR3 is 14 amino acids. The V gene's germline CDR1 is KGHSH and CDR2 LQKENI.

The chain has TRBV7-9 and TRBJ1-5, with D possibly TRBD1 on 5 matching bases. The CDR3 runs to 16 residues. Germline CDR1 SEHNR, CDR2 FQNEAQ (reference sequence). V lost 4 bases and J 7 bases, leaving 20 bases between the germline ends. The CDR3 here is CASSWGSGRGLQPQHF. The CDR3 coding sequence is TGTGCCAGCAGCTGGGGGTCGGGGCGAGGGTTGCAGCCCCAGCATTTT.

The genes are TRBV5-1 and TRBJ2-3; 8 nucleotides line up with TRBD2. After removal of 1 base from V and 0 bases from J, the junction contained 4 bases not matched to a gene. Per the germline V gene, CDR1 is SGHRS and CDR2 is YFSETQ. This CDR3 contains 16 residues. CDR3 nucleotides: TGCGCCAGCAGCTTGAGGCGGGAGGTCAGCACAGATACGCAGTATTTT. This codes for CASSLRREVSTDTQYF.

The sample holds a few counts of this clone. The chain joins TRBV30 to TRBJ1-2; D perhaps matches TRBD1 (5 bases). This CDR3 comprises 13 residues. Trimming cost V 0 bases and J 5 bases, with 10 bases left between them. Germline values: CDR1 GTSNPN, CDR2 SVGIG (reference sequence). CDR3 amino acids: CAWSVREGYGYTF. The CDR3 DNA reads TGTGCCTGGAGTGTACGTGAGGGGTATGGCTACACCTTC.

The table lists this clone with a count of one. The V and J genes are TRBV18 and TRBJ1-2; D gene uncertain. CDR3 length equals 13 residues. Trimming removed 3 bases at V and 7 bases at J, with 12 bases between. Germline V lookup: CDR1 KGHSH, CDR2 LQKENI. CDR3 in amino acids: CASSPAGMTGYTF. The CDR3 DNA is TGTGCCAGCTCACCGGCGGGAATGACTGGCTACACCTTC.

The chain has TRBV2 and TRBJ2-1; the D is unclear. The CDR3 is made up of 12 amino acids. Trimming shortened V by 6 bases and J by 7 bases, and 10 bases separated the two germline ends. Germline assignment: CDR1 SNHLY and CDR2 FYNNEI. CDR3 coding DNA: TGTGCCAGCAGGATGTTCGGGAATGAGCAGTTCTTC. Its protein product is CASRMFGNEQFF.

The rearrangement joins TRBV2 to TRBJ2-2; no firm D call. Germline V lookup: CDR1 SNHLY, CDR2 FYNNEI. V was shortened by 6 bases and J by 5 bases, with 10 bases between the two germline ends. This CDR3 region has 13 residues. CDR3 in DNA: TGTGCCAGCAGGGTCCATAGGACCGGGGAGCTGTTTTTT. It translates to CASRVHRTGELFF. The variable domain in full, with the rest retrieved from reference TRBV2 and TRBJ2-2, is EPEVTQTPSHQVTQMGQEVILRCVPISNHLYFYWYRQILGQKVEFLVSFYNNEISEKSEIFDDQFSVERPDGSNFTLKIRSTKLEDSAMYFCASRVHRTGELFFGEGSRLTVL.

The rearrangement links TRBV5-4 to TRBJ2-1, with D tentatively TRBD2 (5 bases). Trimming left V 4 bases short and J 4 bases short, with 9 bases between. The germline V gene has CDR1 SGHNT and CDR2 YYREEE (reference sequence). The CDR3 contains 13 residues. CDR3 loop: CASSLDYYNEQFF. As DNA, the CDR3 is TGTGCCAGCAGCCTCGACTATTACAATGAGCAGTTCTTC.

The V gene is TRBV5-3, the J gene TRBJ1-2; D ambiguous. TRBV5-3 is treated as an ORF (open reading frame) with a function not yet certain. V shed 4 bases and J shed 8 bases, with 24 bases lying between them. This CDR3 region has 16 residues. This CDR3 reads CARSPKVEFSPDGYTF. DNA of the CDR3: TGTGCCAGAAGCCCTAAGGTTGAGTTTTCCCCCGACGGCTACACCTTC.

V and J are TRBV5-1 and TRBJ2-3; D is undetermined. The CDR3 consists of 14 residues. Looked up from germline, CDR1 is SGHRS and CDR2 is YFSETQ. The V end lost 4 bases, the J end lost 0 bases, and 9 bases lay between the germline ends. The CDR3 sequence: CASSPTISTDTQYF. The CDR3 DNA follows: TGCGCCAGCAGCCCCACTATTAGCACAGATACGCAGTATTTT. The full variable domain, rest sourced from reference TRBV5-1 and TRBJ2-3, is KAGVTQTPRYLIKTRGQQVTLSCSPISGHRSVSWYQQTPGQGLQFLFEYFSETQRNKGNFPGRFSGRQFSNSRSEMNVSTLELGDSALYLCASSPTISTDTQYFGPGTRLTVL.

The V and J genes are TRBV2 and TRBJ1-5, with unresolved D. Germline V gene lookup returns CDR1 SNHLY and CDR2 FYNNEI. This CDR3 comprises 12 residues. The V end was cut by 5 bases, the J end by 3 bases, with 5 bases between. CDR3: CASSTYNQPQHF. The CDR3 nucleotides read TGTGCCAGCAGTACTTACAATCAGCCCCAGCATTTT.

This clone was observed a handful of times. The chain carries TRBV19 and TRBJ1-2; D perhaps matches TRBD1 (5 bases). CDR1 is LNHDA and CDR2 is SQIVND in the germline V gene (reference sequence). Deletions cut 6 bases from V and 1 base from J, with 15 bases between. The CDR3 has 15 amino acids. CDR3 coding DNA: TGTGCCAGTAGCGGGGCAAGTGTCGTTAACTATGGCTACACCTTC. It yields the protein CASSGASVVNYGYTF.

The genes are TRBV5-6 and TRBJ2-7; D may be TRBD1 (6 bases). In germline, CDR1 is SGHDT, CDR2 YYEEEE. The V gene lost 1 base and the J gene lost 8 bases, with 13 bases spanning the gap. CDR3 length: 13 residues. The CDR3 loop reads CASSLRAGAKQYV. CDR3 DNA: TGTGCCAGCAGCTTGCGGGCAGGGGCAAAGCAGTACGTC.

This sequence joins TRBV2 and TRBJ2-1; D is undetermined. The germline V and J ends were trimmed by 2 bases and 8 bases, with 4 bases remaining between them. This CDR3 spans 11 amino acids. Germline V CDR1 and CDR2: SNHLY, FYNNEI. The CDR3 spells CASSERDEQFF. The CDR3 coding sequence is TGTGCCAGCAGTGAACGGGATGAGCAGTTCTTC.

The rearrangement joins TRBV5-1 to TRBJ2-2; tentative D call: TRBD2 (8 bases). The V gene's germline CDR1 is SGHRS and CDR2 YFSETQ. The CDR3 extends over 17 amino acids. V dropped 3 bases and J dropped 1 base, with 16 bases sitting between them. DNA for the CDR3: TGCGCCAGCAGCTCGGGAGGGTGGACAGGGAACACCGGGGAGCTGTTTTTT. This codes for CASSSGGWTGNTGELFF. Supplemented by reference TRBV5-1 and TRBJ2-2, the full variable domain reads KAGVTQTPRYLIKTRGQQVTLSCSPISGHRSVSWYQQTPGQGLQFLFEYFSETQRNKGNFPGRFSGRQFSNSRSEMNVSTLELGDSALYLCASSSGGWTGNTGELFFGEGSRLTVL.

This clone showed up just a few times. The chain couples TRBV2 to TRBJ1-3, with D possibly TRBD1 on 5 matching bases. Germline-derived CDR1 and CDR2 are SNHLY and FYNNEI. V was trimmed by 3 bases and J by 2 bases, leaving 14 bases between them. This CDR3 region has 16 residues. The chain's CDR3 is CASSDRPGTAGNTIYF. CDR3 bases: TGTGCCAGCAGTGACCGGCCGGGGACGGCTGGAAACACCATATATTTT.

The chain employs TRBV11-2 and TRBJ2-3, with 9 bases identical to TRBD1. From germline, CDR1 is SGHAT and CDR2 FQNNGV. Losses at the gene ends were 1 base for V and 6 bases for J; bases not matched to a gene: 8. CDR3 length: 16 amino acids. The CDR3 loop reads CASSLGGTGPRDTQYF. The CDR3 nucleotides are TGTGCCAGCAGCTTAGGAGGGACAGGGCCCAGGGATACGCAGTATTTT.

The V gene is TRBV9, the J gene TRBJ1-3, with D tentatively TRBD1 (5 bases). CDR3 size: 15 residues. Trimming removed 4 bases from V and 4 bases from J, with 15 bases in between. Per the germline V gene, CDR1 is SGDLS and CDR2 is YYNGEE. CDR3 sequence: CASSPRGDVGNTIYF. The CDR3 bases are TGTGCCAGCAGCCCGAGGGGAGACGTGGGAAACACCATATATTTT.

V and J are TRBV2 and TRBJ1-6, with D perhaps TRBD1 (6 bases). CDR3 size: 12 residues. From germline, CDR1 is SNHLY and CDR2 FYNNEI. Trimming took off 7 bases at V and 7 bases at J, with 8 bases between the two ends. The CDR3, as DNA: TGTGCCAGCATGCAGGGGAATTCACCCCTCCACTTT. The encoded protein is CASMQGNSPLHF.

This rearrangement joins TRBV5-1 to TRBJ2-5, with 9 nucleotides matching TRBD2. Trimming removed 2 bases from V and 3 bases from J; junction bases left unmatched: 2. CDR1 is SGHRS, CDR2 YFSETQ, per germline. This CDR3 is built from 14 residues. CDR3 protein: CASSFVAGEETQYF. CDR3 nucleotides: TGCGCCAGCAGCTTTGTAGCGGGGGAAGAGACCCAGTACTTC.